A single sample is the source of the 24 T cell receptor beta chains below, sequenced in a study of blood T cell repertoires in COVID-19. Data came from immunoSEQ multiplex PCR; TCRdb stores just in-frame clones and leaves some out. The sample consists of around 64,000 clones, over 75% of them appearing once. The sample comprised peripheral blood. The receptors shown here come from a man aged 50 or older with active COVID-19.

V and J are TRBV7-3 and TRBJ2-1, with 14 bases matching TRBD2. Germline CDR1 and CDR2: SGHTA and FQGTGA. The CDR3 covers 16 residues. The junction had 0 bases not matched to a gene; V was cut back by 2 bases and J by 3 bases. Written as DNA, the CDR3 is TGTGCCAGCAGCTTAGGGACTAGCGGGGGCTACAATGAGCAGTTCTTC. The encoded protein is CASSLGTSGGYNEQFF. The complete variable domain, with remaining parts taken from reference TRBV7-3 and TRBJ2-1, reads GAGVSQTPSNKVTEKGKYVELRCDPISGHTALYWYRQSLGQGPEFLIYFQGTGAADDSGLPNDRFFAVRPEGSVSTLKIQRTERGDSAVYLCASSLGTSGGYNEQFFGPGTRLTVL.

The chain recombines TRBV7-2 with TRBJ2-1, with 13 bases matching TRBD2. The length of the CDR3 is 16 residues. The germline V gene has CDR1 SGHTA and CDR2 FQGNSA. J gave up 0 bases and V 6 bases, and 2 bases lay outside the gene matches. The CDR3 region has the DNA TGTGCCAGCAGACTAGCGGGAGGGAGCTCCTACAATGAGCAGTTCTTC. Amino acids: CASRLAGGSSYNEQFF. The full variable domain, completed using reference TRBV7-2 and TRBJ2-1, is GAGVSQSPSNKVTEKGKDVELRCDPISGHTALYWYRQSLGQGLEFLIYFQGNSAPDKSGLPSDRFSAERTGGSVSTLTIQRTQQEDSAVYLCASRLAGGSSYNEQFFGPGTRLTVL.

The chain combines TRBV19 with TRBJ1-2; no definite D call. The CDR3 contains 17 residues. Trimming removed 0 bases from V and 2 bases from J, with 16 bases in between. The germline V gene has CDR1 LNHDA and CDR2 SQIVND (reference sequence). The CDR3 loop is CASSIDRSGGHNYGYTF. CDR3 bases: TGTGCCAGTAGTATAGATAGGAGTGGCGGGCACAACTATGGCTACACCTTC.

The V gene is TRBV11-2, the J gene TRBJ1-3; no clear D. This CDR3 has 17 residues. Trimming took 0 bases from V and 1 from J, leaving 13 bases between them. Germline CDR1 and CDR2: SGHAT and FQNNGV. The CDR3 here is CASSLDLTQASGNTIYF. CDR3 sequence (DNA): TGTGCCAGCAGCTTAGACCTCACCCAAGCGTCTGGAAACACCATATATTTT. The full variable domain, in which reference TRBV11-2 and TRBJ1-3 provide the parts outside the CDR3, is EAGVAQSPRYKIIEKRQSVAFWCNPISGHATLYWYQQILGQGPKLLIQFQNNGVVDDSQLPKDRFSAERLKGVDSTLKIQPAKLEDSAVYLCASSLDLTQASGNTIYFGEGSWLTVV.

The chain carries TRBV7-2 and TRBJ2-7; TRBD2 agrees at 10 bases. Germline-derived CDR1 and CDR2 are SGHTA and FQGNSA. This CDR3 is 15 amino acids long. The V segment lost 5 bases and the J segment 7 bases; nucleotides outside the gene matches: 11. In DNA form, the CDR3 reads TGTGCCAGCAGCATAACAAGCGGGAGGGCCGGTGAGCAGTACTTC. Amino acids: CASSITSGRAGEQYF.

The V gene is TRBV18, the J gene TRBJ1-4, with D tentatively TRBD1 (5 bases). The CDR3 extends over 15 amino acids. V was clipped by 0 bases and J by 0 bases, with 5 bases between them. CDR1 is KGHSH, CDR2 LQKENI, per germline. The CDR3 region has the DNA TGTGCCAGCTCACCACCCAGGGCAACTAATGAAAAACTGTTTTTT. Amino acids: CASSPPRATNEKLFF.

This CDR3 reads CATSDSKGGQETQYF. DNA for the CDR3: TGTGCCACCAGTGATTCAAAAGGGGGCCAAGAGACCCAGTACTTC. V and J are TRBV24-1 and TRBJ2-5; a possible D gene is TRBD1 (6 bases). The V and J ends lost 2 bases and 1 base respectively, with 10 bases between them. CDR1 KGHDR and CDR2 SFDVKD come from the germline V gene. CDR3 size: 15 residues.

The chain uses TRBV11-2 and TRBJ2-3; maybe TRBD2 (5 bases). CDR1 SGHAT and CDR2 FQNNGV come from the germline V gene. The CDR3 runs to 13 residues. V was cut by 3 bases and J by 9 bases, with 13 bases left in between. The CDR3 region has the DNA TGTGCCAGCAGCTTGACTACCGTCGGGACGCAGTATTTT. It specifies CASSLTTVGTQYF.

The chain couples TRBV6-5 to TRBJ1-2; TRBD1 agrees at 8 bases. The CDR3 consists of 16 residues. With V trimmed by 3 bases and J by 2 bases, 8 bases remained unmatched. From germline, CDR1 is MNHEY and CDR2 SVGAGI. CDR3 sequence: CASSYYSGTGNYGYTF. The CDR3 region has the DNA TGTGCCAGCAGTTATTATTCCGGGACAGGCAACTATGGCTACACCTTC.

The V and J genes are TRBV7-2 and TRBJ2-5; D unresolved. V shed 3 bases and J shed 2 bases, with 7 bases lying between them. This CDR3 is 13 amino acids long. CDR1 SGHTA and CDR2 FQGNSA come from the germline V gene. The CDR3 DNA is TGTGCCAGCAGCTTGGCCGTTCAAGAGACCCAGTACTTC. Translating gives CASSLAVQETQYF.

The V gene is TRBV28, the J gene TRBJ1-5; possible D gene TRBD1, 5 bases. The CDR3 is made up of 12 amino acids. Germline lookup yields CDR1 MDHEN and CDR2 SYDVKM. The V end was cut by 4 bases, the J end by 7 bases, with 8 bases between. CDR3 nucleotides: TGTGCCAGCAGTTCGGAGGGGCAGCCCCAGCATTTT. As protein: CASSSEGQPQHF.

The chain's CDR3 is CASSLDGQVQYF. The CDR3 coding sequence is TGTGCCAGCAGCTTGGACGGTCAAGTGCAGTACTTC. The chain recombines TRBV5-5 with TRBJ2-7; D gene unclear. The V gene's germline CDR1 is SGHKS and CDR2 YYEKEE (reference sequence). Trimming shortened V by 0 bases and J by 9 bases, and 10 bases separated the two germline ends. The length of the CDR3 is 12 residues.

The chain employs TRBV19 and TRBJ2-1; TRBD2 agrees at 12 bases. This CDR3 is built from 17 residues. J gave up 7 bases and V 5 bases, and 12 bases lay outside the gene matches. Germline V gene data show CDR1 as LNHDA and CDR2 as SQIVND (reference sequence). Written as DNA, the CDR3 is TGTGCCAGTAGTCCTAGTAGGGGACTAGCGGGTAGAAATGAGCAGTTCTTC. Translating gives CASSPSRGLAGRNEQFF.

The V call is TRBV27, the J call TRBJ1-5, with D possibly matching TRBD1 (6 bases). Germline CDR1 MNHEY, CDR2 SMNVEV (reference sequence). The V and J ends lost 6 bases and 4 bases respectively, with 19 bases between them. The CDR3 spans 16 residues. The CDR3 region is CASRSATGWNNQPQHF. The CDR3 DNA is TGTGCCAGCAGGTCTGCGACAGGTTGGAATAATCAGCCCCAGCATTTT.

V and J are TRBV2 and TRBJ2-3, with 12 bases matching TRBD2. With 1 base clipped from V and 1 base from J, the junction kept 0 bases outside the gene matches. Germline loops: CDR1 SNHLY, CDR2 FYNNEI. CDR3 length: 16 amino acids. The CDR3 loop is CASSEGLAGGTDTQYF. In nucleotides, the CDR3 is TGTGCCAGCAGTGAAGGACTAGCGGGGGGCACAGATACGCAGTATTTT.

The gene calls are TRBV5-1 and TRBJ2-7; 7 bases are shared with TRBD1. Germline assignment: CDR1 SGHRS and CDR2 YFSETQ. The CDR3 contains 14 residues. V was clipped by 4 bases and J by 7 bases; unmatched bases: 11. The CDR3 coding sequence is TGCGCCAGCAGCCCACTACAGGGGTCGGGAGAGCAGTACTTC. Its translation is CASSPLQGSGEQYF.

A remark on this clone: The same CDR3 is also encoded by other DNA sequences in this sample. J is TRBJ1-1 and V is TRBV5-1; D gene unclear. V lost 4 bases and J lost 1, with 8 bases in between. The germline V gene encodes CDR1 SGHRS and CDR2 YFSETQ. There are 13 residues in the CDR3. CDR3 nucleotide sequence: TGCGCCAGCAGCCCGTCCGGGAACACTGAAGCTTTCTTT. Amino acid sequence: CASSPSGNTEAFF.

The table lists this clone with a count of one. This sequence joins TRBV12-5 and TRBJ1-5; 10 positions agree with TRBD1. The CDR3 runs to 18 residues. The V segment lost 1 base and the J segment 5 bases; nucleotides outside the gene matches: 11. The germline V gene encodes CDR1 LGHNT and CDR2 FRNRAP. CDR3 region: CASGLDFRDRGFDQPQHF. In DNA, the CDR3 is TGTGCTAGTGGTTTGGACTTTAGGGACAGGGGCTTCGATCAGCCCCAGCATTTT.

The V and J genes are TRBV5-1 and TRBJ2-7; D ambiguous. Trimming stripped 0 bases from V and 2 bases from J, with 6 bases between. Germline V gene sequence: CDR1 SGHRS, CDR2 YFSETQ. This CDR3 is built from 13 residues. CDR3 nucleotides: TGCGCCAGCAGCTTGGGTTATACCTACGAGCAGTACTTC. It specifies CASSLGYTYEQYF.

The V and J genes are TRBV10-3 and TRBJ1-5; D might be TRBD1 (6 bases). Germline V lookup: CDR1 ENHRY, CDR2 SYGVKD. This CDR3 contains 14 residues. The ends were cut back, 7 bases at V and 0 bases at J, with 10 bases in the middle. The CDR3 DNA follows: TGTGCCATCACAGGGGAGTTTAGCAATCAGCCCCAGCATTTT. Its translation: CAITGEFSNQPQHF.

Only one count was recorded for this clone. The chain couples TRBV9 to TRBJ2-7; 8 bases agree with TRBD2. Looked up from germline, CDR1 is SGDLS and CDR2 is YYNGEE. The V and J ends lost 3 bases and 4 bases, in that order; junction bases with no gene match: 6. This CDR3 comprises 14 residues. Here the CDR3 reads CASSAGLELYEQYF. CDR3 DNA: TGTGCCAGCAGCGCGGGACTAGAGTTATACGAGCAGTACTTC.

The chain joins TRBV6-5 to TRBJ1-6; D is possibly TRBD1 (5 bases). CDR1 is MNHEY and CDR2 is SVGAGI in the germline V gene. V shed 2 bases and J shed 1 base, with 9 bases lying between them. This CDR3 has 16 amino acids. CDR3 sequence (DNA): TGTGCCAGCAGTTACGGGGGGGAGTCCTATAATTCACCCCTCCACTTT. It encodes CASSYGGESYNSPLHF.

The V gene is TRBV5-1, the J gene TRBJ1-6, with 9 nucleotides matching TRBD1. Trimming took 4 bases from V and 7 from J; bases not matched to a gene: 3. The CDR3 extends over 14 amino acids. Germline values: CDR1 SGHRS, CDR2 YFSETQ. The CDR3 bases are TGCGCCAGCAGCATCGACAGGGGGAATTCACCCCTCCACTTT. The encoded protein is CASSIDRGNSPLHF.

The rearrangement links TRBV3-1 (or the pseudogene TRBV3-2) to TRBJ2-1; the match to TRBD2 covers 15 bases. This CDR3 is 18 amino acids long. CDR1 and CDR2 (germline): LGHDT, YNNKEL (reference sequence). V shed 0 bases, J shed 9 bases, and the junction held 9 bases outside the gene matches. The CDR3 sequence: CASSQDTGPGLAGGEQFF. Here the CDR3 DNA reads TGTGCCAGCAGCCAAGATACGGGGCCGGGACTAGCGGGAGGTGAGCAGTTCTTC.